This T cell receptor (beta chain) was captured by sequencing in a study of shared clonotypes between healthy human individuals. Naive CD8 cells, CD45RO-negative and positively selected for CCR7, excluded terminally differentiated effector memory CD45RA+ cells. Study-wide findings and caveats: It was observed that 4% to 6% of naive CD4 clonotypes were shared across several donors. What naive subsets generally showed was a larger estimated richness than memory subsets showed.

Comment on this clone: Its antigen is unknown.

Trimming cost V 6 bases and J 6 bases; bases outside gene matches: 1. CDR3 length equals 14 residues. The germline V gene has CDR1 MDHEN and CDR2 SYDVKM. Assay runs were performed at deep level. Genomic DNA belonging to each subset was distributed in equal measure over several immunoSEQ plates. The method was immunoSEQ multiplex PCR; TCRdb's version includes in-frame clones alone and lacks a portion of them. The sample holds around 1.9 million clones, about 93% seen once. The clonotype originates from a young man in good health. Some clones in this sample may be carry-over from other donors' samples. Input material: naive CD8+ T cells from PBMCs. The chain combines TRBV28 with TRBJ2-1; 14 bases align to TRBD2. DNA of the CDR3: TGTGCCAGCAGGGGGACTAGCGGGAGCAATGAGCAGTTCTTC. As protein: CASRGTSGSNEQFF.